The clone carrying this T cell receptor (beta chain) was recorded a few times. The sample is drawn from a study of blood T cell repertoires in COVID-19. Here immunoSEQ multiplex PCR was the method, and the copy in TCRdb shows in-frame clones only, minus some. Among more than 400,000 clones listed, roughly nine tenths were seen once. CDR3 size: 14 residues. V gave up 4 bases and J gave up 5 bases; unmatched junction bases: 6. Looked up from germline, CDR1 is MGHRA and CDR2 is YSYEKL. The receptor's source is a young woman who had recovered from COVID-19. Sequenced input: PBMCs or T cells enriched from blood (not recorded which). V usage is TRBV4-1 and J usage is TRBJ2-7, with 9 bases identical to TRBD1. Here the CDR3 reads CASSRTTGGDEQYF. CDR3 DNA sequence: TGCGCCAGCAGCCGGACAACAGGGGGCGACGAGCAGTACTTC.